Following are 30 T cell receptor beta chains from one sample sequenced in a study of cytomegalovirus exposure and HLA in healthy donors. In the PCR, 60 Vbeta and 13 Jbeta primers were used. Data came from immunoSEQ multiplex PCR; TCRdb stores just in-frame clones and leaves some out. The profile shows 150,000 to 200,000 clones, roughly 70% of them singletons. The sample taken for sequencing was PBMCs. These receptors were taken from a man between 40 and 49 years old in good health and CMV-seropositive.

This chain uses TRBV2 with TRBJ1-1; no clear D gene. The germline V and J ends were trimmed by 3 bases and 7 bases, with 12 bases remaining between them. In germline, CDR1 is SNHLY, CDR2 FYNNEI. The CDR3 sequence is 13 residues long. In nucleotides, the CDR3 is TGTGCCAGCAGTGACACCGGGATCTTTGAAGCTTTCTTT. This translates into CASSDTGIFEAFF.

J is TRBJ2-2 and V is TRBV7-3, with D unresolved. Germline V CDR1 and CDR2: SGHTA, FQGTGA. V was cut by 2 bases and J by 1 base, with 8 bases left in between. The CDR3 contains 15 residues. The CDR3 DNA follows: TGTGCCAGCAGCTTAGGCCAGCGGAACACCGGGGAGCTGTTTTTT. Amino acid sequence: CASSLGQRNTGELFF. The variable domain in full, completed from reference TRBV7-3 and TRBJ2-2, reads GAGVSQTPSNKVTEKGKYVELRCDPISGHTALYWYRQSLGQGPEFLIYFQGTGAADDSGLPNDRFFAVRPEGSVSTLKIQRTERGDSAVYLCASSLGQRNTGELFFGEGSRLTVL.

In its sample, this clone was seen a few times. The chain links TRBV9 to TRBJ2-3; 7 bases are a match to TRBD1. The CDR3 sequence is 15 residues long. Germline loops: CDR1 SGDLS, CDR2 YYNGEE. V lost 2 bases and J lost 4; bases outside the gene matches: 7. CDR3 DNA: TGTGCCAGCAGCGTGACGACAGGGAAGGCAGATACGCAGTATTTT. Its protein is CASSVTTGKADTQYF.

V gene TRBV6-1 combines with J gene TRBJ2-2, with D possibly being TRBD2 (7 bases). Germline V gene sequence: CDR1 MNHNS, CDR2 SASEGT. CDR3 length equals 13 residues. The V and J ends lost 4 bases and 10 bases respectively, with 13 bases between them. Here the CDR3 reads CASSGRGAMELFF. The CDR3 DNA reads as TGTGCCAGCAGTGGACGGGGGGCAATGGAGCTGTTTTTT.

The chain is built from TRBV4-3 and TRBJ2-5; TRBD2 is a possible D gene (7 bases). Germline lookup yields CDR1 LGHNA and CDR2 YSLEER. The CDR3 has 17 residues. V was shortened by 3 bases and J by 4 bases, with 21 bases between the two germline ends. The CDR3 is CASSQSGGGGGAETQYF. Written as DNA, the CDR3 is TGCGCCAGCAGCCAGTCCGGGGGCGGGGGAGGGGCAGAGACCCAGTACTTC.

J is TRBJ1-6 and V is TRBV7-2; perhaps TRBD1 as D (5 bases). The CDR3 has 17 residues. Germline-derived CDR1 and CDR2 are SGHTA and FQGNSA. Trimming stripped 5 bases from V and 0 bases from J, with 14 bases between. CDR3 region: CASSPRQPSSYNSPLHF. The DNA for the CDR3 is TGTGCCAGCAGCCCCAGACAGCCTAGCTCCTATAATTCACCCCTCCACTTT.

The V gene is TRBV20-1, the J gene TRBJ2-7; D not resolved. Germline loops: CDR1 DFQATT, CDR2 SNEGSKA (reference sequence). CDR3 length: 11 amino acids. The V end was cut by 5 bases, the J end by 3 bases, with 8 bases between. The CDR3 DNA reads TGCAGTGCTTCTACTGGCTACGAGCAGTACTTC. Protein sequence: CSASTGYEQYF.

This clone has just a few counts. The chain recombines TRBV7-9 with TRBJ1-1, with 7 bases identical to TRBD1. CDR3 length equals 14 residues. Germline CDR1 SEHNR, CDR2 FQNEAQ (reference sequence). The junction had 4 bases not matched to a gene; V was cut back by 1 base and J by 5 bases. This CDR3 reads CASSLVGTVTEAFF. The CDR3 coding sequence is TGTGCCAGCAGCTTAGTCGGGACAGTTACTGAAGCTTTCTTT.

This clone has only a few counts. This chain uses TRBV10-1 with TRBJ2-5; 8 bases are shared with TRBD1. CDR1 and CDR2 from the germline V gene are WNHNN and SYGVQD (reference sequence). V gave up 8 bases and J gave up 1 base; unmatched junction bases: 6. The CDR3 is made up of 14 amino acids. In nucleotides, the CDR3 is TGCGCCAGCCGCTTGGACAGGGCCCAAGAGACCCAGTACTTC. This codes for CASRLDRAQETQYF.

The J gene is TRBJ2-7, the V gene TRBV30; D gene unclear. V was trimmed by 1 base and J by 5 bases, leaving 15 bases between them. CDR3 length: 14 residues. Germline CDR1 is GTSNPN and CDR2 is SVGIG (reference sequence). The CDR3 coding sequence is TGTGCCTGGAGTGCAGATACGGAGATGGACGAGCAGTACTTC. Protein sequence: CAWSADTEMDEQYF.

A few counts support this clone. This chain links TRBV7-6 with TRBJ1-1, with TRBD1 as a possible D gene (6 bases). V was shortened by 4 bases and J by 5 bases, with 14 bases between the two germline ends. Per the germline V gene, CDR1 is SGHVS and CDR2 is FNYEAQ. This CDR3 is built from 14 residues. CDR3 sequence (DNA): TGTGCCAGCAGCTCGGGGGGGCGGTGGACTGAAGCTTTCTTT. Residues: CASSSGGRWTEAFF.

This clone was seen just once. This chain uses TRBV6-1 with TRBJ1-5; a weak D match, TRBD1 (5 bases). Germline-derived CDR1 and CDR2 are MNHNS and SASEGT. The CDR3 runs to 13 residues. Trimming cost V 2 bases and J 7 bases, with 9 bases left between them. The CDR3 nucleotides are TGTGCCAGCAGTGAACGGGGGGACCAGCCCCAGCATTTT. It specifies CASSERGDQPQHF.

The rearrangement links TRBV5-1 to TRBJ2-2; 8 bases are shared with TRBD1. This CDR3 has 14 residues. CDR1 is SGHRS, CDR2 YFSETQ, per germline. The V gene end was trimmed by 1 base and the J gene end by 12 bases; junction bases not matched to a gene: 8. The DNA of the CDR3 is TGCGCCAGCAGCTTGTCCGGACAGGGCGGTAAGCTGTTTTTT. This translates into CASSLSGQGGKLFF.

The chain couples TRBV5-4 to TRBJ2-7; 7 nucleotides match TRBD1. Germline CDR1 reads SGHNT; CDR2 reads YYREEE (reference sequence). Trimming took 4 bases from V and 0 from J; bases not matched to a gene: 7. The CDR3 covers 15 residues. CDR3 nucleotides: TGTGCCAGCAGCCCCCCGACAGGGAGCTCCTACGAGCAGTACTTC. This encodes CASSPPTGSSYEQYF.

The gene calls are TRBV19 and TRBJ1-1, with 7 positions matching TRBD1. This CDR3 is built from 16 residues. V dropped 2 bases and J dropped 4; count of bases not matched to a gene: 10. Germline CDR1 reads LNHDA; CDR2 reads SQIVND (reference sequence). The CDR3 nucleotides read TGTGCCAGTAGTATACTGAGACAGGGAGTAGGCACTGAAGCTTTCTTT. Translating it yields CASSILRQGVGTEAFF.

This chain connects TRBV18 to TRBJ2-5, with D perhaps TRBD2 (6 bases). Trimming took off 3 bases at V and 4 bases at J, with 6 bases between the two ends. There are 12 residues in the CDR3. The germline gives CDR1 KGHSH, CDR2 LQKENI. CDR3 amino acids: CASSPEGETQYF. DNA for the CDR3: TGTGCCAGCTCACCGGAGGGAGAGACCCAGTACTTC.

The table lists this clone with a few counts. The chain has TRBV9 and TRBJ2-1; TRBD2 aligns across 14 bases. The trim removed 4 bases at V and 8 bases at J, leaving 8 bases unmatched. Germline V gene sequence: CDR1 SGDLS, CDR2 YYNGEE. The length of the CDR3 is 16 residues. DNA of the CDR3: TGTGCCAGCAGCCCCCCGACTAGCGGGGGGGCCGATGAGCAGTTCTTC. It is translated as CASSPPTSGGADEQFF.

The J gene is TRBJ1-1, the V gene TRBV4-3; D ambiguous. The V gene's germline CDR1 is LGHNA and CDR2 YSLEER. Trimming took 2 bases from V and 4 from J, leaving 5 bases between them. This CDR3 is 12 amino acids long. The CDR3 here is CASSQTGTEAFF. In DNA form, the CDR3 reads TGCGCCAGCAGCCAAACGGGCACTGAAGCTTTCTTT.

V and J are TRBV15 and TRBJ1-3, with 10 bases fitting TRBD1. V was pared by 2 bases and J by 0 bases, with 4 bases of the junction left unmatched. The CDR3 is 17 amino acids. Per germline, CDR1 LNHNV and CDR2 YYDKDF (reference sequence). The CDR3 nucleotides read TGTGCCACCAGCAGATTCAGACAGGGGGCCTCTGGAAACACCATATATTTT. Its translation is CATSRFRQGASGNTIYF.

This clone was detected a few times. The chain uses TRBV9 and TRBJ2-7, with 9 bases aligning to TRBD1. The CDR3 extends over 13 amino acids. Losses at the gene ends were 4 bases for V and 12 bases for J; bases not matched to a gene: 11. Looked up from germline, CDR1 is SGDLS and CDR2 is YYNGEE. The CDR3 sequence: CASSQGQGTGLYF. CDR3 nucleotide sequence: TGTGCCAGCAGCCAAGGGCAGGGGACAGGGCTGTACTTC.

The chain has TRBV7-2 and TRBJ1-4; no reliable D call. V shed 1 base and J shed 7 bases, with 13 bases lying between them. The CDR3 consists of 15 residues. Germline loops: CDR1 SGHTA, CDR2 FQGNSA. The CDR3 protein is CASSLVSGSSEKLFF. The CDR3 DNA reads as TGTGCCAGCAGCTTAGTTTCCGGGTCGAGTGAAAAACTGTTTTTT.

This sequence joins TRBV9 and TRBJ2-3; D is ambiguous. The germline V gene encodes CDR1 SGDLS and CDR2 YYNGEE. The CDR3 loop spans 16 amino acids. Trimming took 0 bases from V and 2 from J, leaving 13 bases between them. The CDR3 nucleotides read TGTGCCAGCAGCGTAGCTGGCGGTGTCTACACAGATACGCAGTATTTT. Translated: CASSVAGGVYTDTQYF.

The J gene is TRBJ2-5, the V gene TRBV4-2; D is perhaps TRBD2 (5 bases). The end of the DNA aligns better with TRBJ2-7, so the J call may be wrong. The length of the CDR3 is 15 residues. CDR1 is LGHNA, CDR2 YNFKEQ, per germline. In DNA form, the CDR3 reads TGTGCCAGCAGCCAAGAGGGGAGTCACGGCAACGAGCAGTACTTC. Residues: CASSQEGSHGNEQYF.

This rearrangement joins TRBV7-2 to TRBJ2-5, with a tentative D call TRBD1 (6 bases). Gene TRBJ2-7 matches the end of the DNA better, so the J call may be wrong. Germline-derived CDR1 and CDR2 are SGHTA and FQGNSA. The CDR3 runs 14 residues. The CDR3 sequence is CASSLDRANYEQYF. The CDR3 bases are TGTGCCAGCAGCTTAGACAGGGCGAACTACGAGCAGTACTTC.

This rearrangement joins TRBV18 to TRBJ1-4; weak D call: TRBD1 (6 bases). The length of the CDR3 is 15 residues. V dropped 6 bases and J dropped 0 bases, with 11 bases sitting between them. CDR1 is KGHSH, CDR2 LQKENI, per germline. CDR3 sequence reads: CASSPYRATNEKLFF. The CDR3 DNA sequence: TGTGCCAGCTCCCCATACAGGGCAACTAATGAAAAACTGTTTTTT.

Here the CDR3 reads CASTPAGLAGEQYF. Here the CDR3 DNA reads TGCGCCAGCACCCCGGCGGGACTAGCGGGGGAGCAGTACTTC. The V gene is TRBV5-1, the J gene TRBJ2-7, with 13 bases that match TRBD2. The CDR3 sequence is 14 residues long. Looked up from germline, CDR1 is SGHRS and CDR2 is YFSETQ. With V trimmed by 6 bases and J by 7 bases, 7 bases remained unmatched.

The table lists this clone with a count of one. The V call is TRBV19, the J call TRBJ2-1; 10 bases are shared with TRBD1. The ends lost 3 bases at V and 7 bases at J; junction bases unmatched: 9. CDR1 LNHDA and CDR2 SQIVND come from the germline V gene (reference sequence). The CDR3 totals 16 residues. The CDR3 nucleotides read TGTGCCAGTAGTATGGGGTTAGGGACAGGGGTTAATGAGCAGTTCTTC. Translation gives CASSMGLGTGVNEQFF.

The DNA for the CDR3 is TGTGCCAGCAGCTCTCCCCAGGGACAGGGGAACTATGGCTACACCTTC. Protein product: CASSSPQGQGNYGYTF. This chain connects TRBV11-2 to TRBJ1-2, with 10 bases matching TRBD1. V was pared by 4 bases and J by 2 bases, with 7 bases of the junction left unmatched. CDR3 size: 16 residues. CDR1 is SGHAT, CDR2 FQNNGV, per germline. Full variable domain (outside the CDR3, taken from reference TRBV11-2 and TRBJ1-2): EAGVAQSPRYKIIEKRQSVAFWCNPISGHATLYWYQQILGQGPKLLIQFQNNGVVDDSQLPKDRFSAERLKGVDSTLKIQPAKLEDSAVYLCASSSPQGQGNYGYTFGSGTRLTVV.

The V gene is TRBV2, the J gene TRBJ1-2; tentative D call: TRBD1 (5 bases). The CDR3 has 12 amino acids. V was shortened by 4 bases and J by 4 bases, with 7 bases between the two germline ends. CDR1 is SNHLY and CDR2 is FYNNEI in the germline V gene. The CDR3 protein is CASSGQLYGYTF. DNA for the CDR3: TGTGCCAGCAGTGGACAGCTCTATGGCTACACCTTC.

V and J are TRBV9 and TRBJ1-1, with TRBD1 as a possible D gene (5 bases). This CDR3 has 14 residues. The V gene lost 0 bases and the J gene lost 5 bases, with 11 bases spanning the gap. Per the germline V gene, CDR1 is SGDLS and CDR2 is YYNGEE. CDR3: CASSVDGGGTEAFF. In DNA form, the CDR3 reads TGTGCCAGCAGCGTAGACGGGGGGGGGACTGAAGCTTTCTTT.